Described below is a single TCR beta chain sequence and its context. The antigen is not known. CDR3 length equals 16 residues. V lost 1 base and J 0 bases, leaving 14 bases between the germline ends. Germline loops: CDR1 SGHRS, CDR2 YFSETQ. With 60 Vbeta and 13 Jbeta primers, the PCR was carried out. As originally analysed: Later, some 75 million unique TCR beta chains were counted in an analysis, and approximately 9.9 million of them were shared. TCRdb's copy holds only in-frame clones and misses some; the assay was immunoSEQ multiplex PCR. The DNA was the basis for D and trimming; V, J and clone size are from that table. Here the sample spans some 150,000 clones, just under 80% being singletons. This entry is derived from a study of cytomegalovirus exposure and HLA in healthy donors. Points from the study as a whole: Upon later analysis, HLA-associated TCR beta chains proved more clonally expanded than other, equally common chains. Highly shared sequence variants in one cluster were likely a sequencing artifact. Serostatus for CMV was the only available immune exposure information.

This sequence joins TRBV5-1 and TRBJ2-7; maybe TRBD1 (6 bases). The sequenced sample consisted of PBMCs. This receptor was identified in a woman aged 45-65 years in good health and CMV-seronegative. The CDR3 DNA is TGCGCCAGCAGCTTGTTGAACAGGGCGGGCTCCTACGAGCAGTACTTC. This gives the protein CASSLLNRAGSYEQYF.